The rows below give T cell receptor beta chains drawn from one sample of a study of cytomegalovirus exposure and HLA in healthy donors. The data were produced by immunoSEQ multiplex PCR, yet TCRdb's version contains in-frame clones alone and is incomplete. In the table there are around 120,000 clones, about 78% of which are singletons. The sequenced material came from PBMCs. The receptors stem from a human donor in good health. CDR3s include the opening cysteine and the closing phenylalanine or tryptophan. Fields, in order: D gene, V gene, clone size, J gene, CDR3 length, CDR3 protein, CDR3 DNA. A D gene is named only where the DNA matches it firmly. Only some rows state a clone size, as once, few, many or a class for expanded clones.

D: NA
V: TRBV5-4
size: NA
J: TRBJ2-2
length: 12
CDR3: CATSLATGELFF
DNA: TGTGCCACTTCGCTTGCGACCGGGGAGCTGTTTTTT

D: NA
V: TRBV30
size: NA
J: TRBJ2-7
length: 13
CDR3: CAWSQPGVYEQYF
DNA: TGTGCCTGGAGTCAACCGGGTGTCTACGAGCAGTACTTC

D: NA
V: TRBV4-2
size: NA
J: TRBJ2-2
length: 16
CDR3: CASSHRGTPNTGELFF
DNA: TGTGCCAGCAGCCACAGAGGCACTCCGAACACCGGGGAGCTGTTTTTT

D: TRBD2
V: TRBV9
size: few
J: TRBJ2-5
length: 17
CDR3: CASSVATSGGSQETQYF
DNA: TGTGCCAGCAGCGTAGCGACTAGCGGGGGTTCCCAAGAGACCCAGTACTTC

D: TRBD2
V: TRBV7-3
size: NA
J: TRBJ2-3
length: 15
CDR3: CASSFGGKGTDTQYF
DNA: TGTGCCAGCAGCTTCGGGGGGAAGGGCACAGATACGCAGTATTTT

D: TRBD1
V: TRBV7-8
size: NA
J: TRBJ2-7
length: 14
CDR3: CASSSLGTVYEQYF
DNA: TGTGCCAGCAGCTCCCTTGGGACAGTTTACGAGCAGTACTTC

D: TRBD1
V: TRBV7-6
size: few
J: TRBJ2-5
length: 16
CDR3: CASSQGDRGRGETQYF
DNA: TGTGCCAGCAGCCAAGGAGACAGGGGCCGGGGGGAGACCCAGTACTTC

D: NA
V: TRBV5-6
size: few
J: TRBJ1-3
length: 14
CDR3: CASSFTRVLNTIYF
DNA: TGTGCCAGCAGCTTCACCAGGGTTTTAAACACCATATATTTT

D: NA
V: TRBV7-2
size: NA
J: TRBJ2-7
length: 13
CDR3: CASSLGNTYEQYF
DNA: TGTGCCAGCAGCTTAGGAAATACCTACGAGCAGTACTTC

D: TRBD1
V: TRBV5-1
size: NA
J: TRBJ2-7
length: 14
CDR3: CASSFDRGANEQYF
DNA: TGCGCCAGCAGCTTTGACAGGGGAGCTAACGAGCAGTACTTC

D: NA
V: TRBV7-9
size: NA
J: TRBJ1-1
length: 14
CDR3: CASSLRGGDTEAFF
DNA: TGTGCCAGCAGCTTACGCGGGGGGGACACTGAAGCTTTCTTT

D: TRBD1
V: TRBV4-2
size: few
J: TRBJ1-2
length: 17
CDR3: CASSQESTKTGVYGYTF
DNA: TGTGCCAGCAGCCAAGAATCCACTAAAACAGGGGTCTATGGCTACACCTTC

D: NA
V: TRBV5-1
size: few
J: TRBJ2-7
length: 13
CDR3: CASRRTDGYEQYF
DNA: TGCGCCAGCAGGAGGACTGACGGCTACGAGCAGTACTTC

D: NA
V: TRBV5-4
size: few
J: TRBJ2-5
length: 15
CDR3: CASSLYGWYQETQYF
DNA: TGTGCCAGCAGCTTATACGGGTGGTACCAAGAGACCCAGTACTTC

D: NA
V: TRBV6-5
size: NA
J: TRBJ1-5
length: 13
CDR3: CASSYGRGQPQHF
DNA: TGTGCCAGCAGTTACGGCAGGGGACAGCCCCAGCATTTT

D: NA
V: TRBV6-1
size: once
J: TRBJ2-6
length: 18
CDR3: CASSDRGQNPTGANVLTF
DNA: TGTGCCAGCAGTGATCGGGGTCAGAACCCAACTGGGGCCAACGTCCTGACTTTC

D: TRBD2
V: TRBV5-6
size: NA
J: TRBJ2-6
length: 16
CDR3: CASSPWTRTGANVLTF
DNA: TGTGCCAGCAGCCCCTGGACTAGGACTGGGGCCAACGTCCTGACTTTC

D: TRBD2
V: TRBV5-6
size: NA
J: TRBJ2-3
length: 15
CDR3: CASILDGGAGDTQYF
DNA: TGTGCCAGCATTCTGGACGGGGGGGCAGGGGATACGCAGTATTTT

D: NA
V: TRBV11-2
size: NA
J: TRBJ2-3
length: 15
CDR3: CASSFFSSSTDTQYF
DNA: TGTGCCAGCAGCTTTTTTAGTTCTAGCACAGATACGCAGTATTTT

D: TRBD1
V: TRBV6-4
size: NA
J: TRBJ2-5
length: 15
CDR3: CASSDSPGGMETQYF
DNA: TGTGCCAGCAGTGACTCGCCAGGGGGCATGGAGACCCAGTACTTC

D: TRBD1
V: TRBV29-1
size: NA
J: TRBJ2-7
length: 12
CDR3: CSGRLTGGEQYF
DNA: TGCAGCGGCCGATTGACAGGGGGAGAGCAGTACTTC

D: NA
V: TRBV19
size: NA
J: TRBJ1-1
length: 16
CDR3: CASSMWGTTENTEAFF
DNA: TGTGCCAGTAGTATGTGGGGCACGACGGAGAACACTGAAGCTTTCTTT

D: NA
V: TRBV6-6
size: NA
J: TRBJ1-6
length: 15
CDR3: CASSYLGADNSPLHF
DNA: TGTGCCAGCAGTTACTTAGGGGCTGATAATTCACCCCTCCATTTT

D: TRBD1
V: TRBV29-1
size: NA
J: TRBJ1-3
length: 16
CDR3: CSVDTQGQGIKNTIYF
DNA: TGCAGCGTTGACACCCAGGGACAGGGAATCAAAAACACCATATATTTT

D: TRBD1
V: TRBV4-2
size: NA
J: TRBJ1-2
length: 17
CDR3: CASSQEKITGGRYGYTF
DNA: TGTGCCAGCAGCCAAGAGAAGATTACAGGGGGCCGCTATGGCTACACCTTC

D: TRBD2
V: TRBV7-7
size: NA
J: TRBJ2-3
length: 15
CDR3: CASSLREGDTDTQYF
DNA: TGTGCTAGCAGCTTACGGGAGGGGGACACAGATACGCAGTATTTT

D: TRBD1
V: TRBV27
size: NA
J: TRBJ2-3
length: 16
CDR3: CASSKSPDRGRDTQYF
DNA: TGTGCCAGCAGCAAGTCTCCAGACAGGGGTAGGGATACGCAGTATTTT

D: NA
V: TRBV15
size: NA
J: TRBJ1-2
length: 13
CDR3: CATSRGGVYGYTF
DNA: TGTGCCACCAGCAGAGGGGGCGTCTATGGCTACACCTTC

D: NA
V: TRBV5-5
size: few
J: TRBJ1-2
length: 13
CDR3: CASSIGADRGYTF
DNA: TGTGCCAGCAGCATAGGGGCGGATAGGGGCTACACCTTC

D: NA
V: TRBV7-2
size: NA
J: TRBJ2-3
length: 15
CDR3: CASSLEQLSTDTQYF
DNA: TGTGCCAGCAGCTTAGAACAGCTTAGCACAGATACGCAGTATTTT

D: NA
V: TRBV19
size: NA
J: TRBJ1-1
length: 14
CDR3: CASSRRGRGTEAFF
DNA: TGTGCCAGTAGCCGAAGAGGTCGGGGCACTGAAGCTTTCTTT

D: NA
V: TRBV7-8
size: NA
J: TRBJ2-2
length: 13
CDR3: CASTPRATGELFF
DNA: TGTGCCAGCACCCCGAGGGCAACCGGGGAGCTGTTTTTT

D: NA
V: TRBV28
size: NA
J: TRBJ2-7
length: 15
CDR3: CASSREAGVTYEQYF
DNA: TGTGCCAGCAGTCGAGAAGCAGGGGTAACCTACGAGCAGTACTTC

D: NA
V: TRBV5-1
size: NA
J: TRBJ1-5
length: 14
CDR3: CASSSGGVGQPQHF
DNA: TGCGCCAGCAGCTCTGGGGGGGTTGGGCAGCCCCAGCATTTT

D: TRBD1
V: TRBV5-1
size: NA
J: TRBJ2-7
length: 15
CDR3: CASSMDRGISYEQYF
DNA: TGCGCCAGCAGCATGGACAGGGGGATTTCCTACGAGCAGTACTTC

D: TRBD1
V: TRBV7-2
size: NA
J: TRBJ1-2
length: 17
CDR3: CASSRPGQGPPNYGYTF
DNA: TGTGCCAGCAGCCGTCCGGGACAGGGGCCTCCTAACTATGGCTACACCTTC

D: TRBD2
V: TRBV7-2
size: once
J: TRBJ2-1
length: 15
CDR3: CASRLTSGGYNEQFF
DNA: TGTGCCAGCAGATTAACTAGCGGGGGATACAATGAGCAGTTCTTC

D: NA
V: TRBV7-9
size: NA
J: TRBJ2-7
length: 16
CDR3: CASSSPTGSLVYEQYF
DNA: TGTGCCAGCAGCTCTCCCACAGGGAGTTTAGTTTACGAGCAGTACTTC

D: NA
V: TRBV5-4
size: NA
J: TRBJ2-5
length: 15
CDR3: CASSQGQNTVETQYF
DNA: TGTGCCAGCAGCCAGGGACAAAACACCGTGGAGACCCAGTACTTC

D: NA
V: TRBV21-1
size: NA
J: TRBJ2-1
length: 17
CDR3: CASSKSLRGREDNEQFF
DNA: TGTGCCAGCAGCAAATCCCTAAGGGGGCGCGAGGACAATGAGCAGTTCTTC

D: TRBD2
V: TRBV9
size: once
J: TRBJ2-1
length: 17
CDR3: CASSRHHSGNSYNEQFF
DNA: TGTGCCAGCAGCCGCCACCATAGCGGGAACTCCTACAATGAGCAGTTCTTC

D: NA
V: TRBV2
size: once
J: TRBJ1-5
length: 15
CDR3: CASSEALTGRQPQHF
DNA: TGTGCCAGCAGTGAAGCGCTGACAGGAAGGCAGCCCCAGCATTTT

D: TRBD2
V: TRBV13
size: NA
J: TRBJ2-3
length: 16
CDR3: CASSFALAGVGDTQYF
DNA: TGTGCCAGCAGCTTTGCCCTAGCGGGAGTCGGGGATACGCAGTATTTT

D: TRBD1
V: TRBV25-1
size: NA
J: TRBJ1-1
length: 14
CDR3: CASSFSPGQGGAFF
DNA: TGTGCCAGCAGTTTCTCTCCAGGACAGGGTGGAGCTTTCTTT

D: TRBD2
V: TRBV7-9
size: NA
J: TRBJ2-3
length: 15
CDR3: CASNPSGGAYDTQYF
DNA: TGTGCCAGCAACCCTAGCGGGGGGGCCTACGATACGCAGTATTTT

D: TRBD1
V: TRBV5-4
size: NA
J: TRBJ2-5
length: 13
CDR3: CASSLKGAETQYF
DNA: TGTGCCAGCAGCTTGAAGGGGGCTGAGACCCAGTACTTC

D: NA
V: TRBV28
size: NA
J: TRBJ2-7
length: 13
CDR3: CATTRGPSYEQYF
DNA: TGTGCCACCACACGTGGCCCCTCCTACGAGCAGTACTTC

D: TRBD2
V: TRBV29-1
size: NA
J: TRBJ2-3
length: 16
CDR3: CSAPLAGGSRWDTQYF
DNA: TGCAGCGCCCCACTAGCGGGAGGGAGTAGGTGGGATACGCAGTATTTT

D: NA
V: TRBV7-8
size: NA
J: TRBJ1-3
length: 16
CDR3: CASSLGTYSSGNTIYF
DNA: TGTGCCAGCAGCTTGGGGACTTACAGCTCTGGAAACACCATATATTTT

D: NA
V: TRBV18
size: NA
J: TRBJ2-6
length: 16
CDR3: CASSPQSGVGANVLTF
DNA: TGTGCCAGCTCACCACAATCAGGGGTCGGGGCCAACGTCCTGACTTTC

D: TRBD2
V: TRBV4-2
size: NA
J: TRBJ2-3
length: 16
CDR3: CASSQEASGSPDTQYF
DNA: TGTGCCAGCAGCCAAGAAGCTAGCGGGAGCCCAGATACGCAGTATTTT

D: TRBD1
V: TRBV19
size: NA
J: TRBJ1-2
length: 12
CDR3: CASSRQGYGYTF
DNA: TGTGCCAGTAGTCGACAGGGCTATGGCTACACCTTC

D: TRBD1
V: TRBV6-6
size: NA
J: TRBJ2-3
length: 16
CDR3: CASSHKTGGGTDTQYF
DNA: TGTGCCAGCAGCCACAAGACAGGGGGCGGCACAGATACGCAGTATTTT

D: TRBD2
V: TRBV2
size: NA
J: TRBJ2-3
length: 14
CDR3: CASSARGGLDTQYF
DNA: TGTGCCAGCAGTGCGCGGGGGGGCCTGGATACGCAGTATTTT